These T cell receptor beta chains were read from a single sample in a study of blood T cell repertoires in COVID-19. Clones were sequenced by immunoSEQ multiplex PCR, and TCRdb holds only the in-frame ones, with some missing. The table includes some 250,000 clones, 91% detected once. The sequencing input was PBMCs or T cells enriched from blood (not recorded which). The receptors derive from a human donor in a cohort exposed to, infected with or recovered from COVID-19 (not recorded which). The donor label of this sample is uncertain. CDR3s include the opening cysteine and the closing phenylalanine or tryptophan. D genes are given only for firm matches. Only some rows state a clone size, as once, few, many or a class for expanded clones.

j_call: TRBJ2-7; v_call: TRBV11-2; clone_size: -; d_call: TRBD2; cdr3_aa: CASSLGVAPGGGYEQYF; cdr3_nt: TGTGCCAGCAGCTTAGGGGTGGCCCCTGGGGGGGGGTACGAGCAGTACTTC
j_call: TRBJ2-7; v_call: TRBV5-4; clone_size: -; d_call: -; cdr3_aa: CASSSSSYEQYF; cdr3_nt: TGTGCCAGCAGCTCGAGCTCCTACGAGCAGTACTTC
j_call: TRBJ1-2; v_call: TRBV9; clone_size: -; d_call: -; cdr3_aa: CASSVEEGPYGYTF; cdr3_nt: TGTGCCAGCAGCGTAGAGGAGGGCCCCTATGGCTACACCTTC
j_call: TRBJ1-1; v_call: TRBV24-1; clone_size: once; d_call: -; cdr3_aa: CATATRPGTHEAFF; cdr3_nt: TGTGCCACCGCGACAAGACCAGGTACTCACGAAGCTTTCTTT
j_call: TRBJ2-5; v_call: TRBV6-1; clone_size: -; d_call: TRBD2; cdr3_aa: CASSEVGGGLETQYF; cdr3_nt: TGTGCCAGCAGTGAAGTAGGCGGGGGGTTGGAGACCCAGTACTTC
j_call: TRBJ2-1; v_call: TRBV4-1; clone_size: -; d_call: TRBD1; cdr3_aa: CASSQGQGGGNEQFF; cdr3_nt: TGCGCCAGCAGCCAGGGACAGGGTGGGGGCAATGAGCAGTTCTTC
j_call: TRBJ1-2; v_call: TRBV11-3; clone_size: once; d_call: -; cdr3_aa: CASSSEGGHGYTF; cdr3_nt: TGTGCCAGCAGCTCGGAGGGGGGGCATGGCTACACCTTC
j_call: TRBJ1-1; v_call: TRBV6-4; clone_size: -; d_call: -; cdr3_aa: CASSDQGTGRAFF; cdr3_nt: TGTGCCAGCAGTGACCAGGGCACAGGTAGAGCTTTCTTT
j_call: TRBJ1-3; v_call: TRBV5-1; clone_size: -; d_call: -; cdr3_aa: CASSSDGSSGNTIYF; cdr3_nt: TGCGCCAGCAGCTCGGACGGGAGCTCTGGAAACACCATATATTTT
j_call: TRBJ2-7; v_call: TRBV6-5; clone_size: -; d_call: -; cdr3_aa: CASRGGGWDEQYF; cdr3_nt: TGTGCCAGCAGAGGGGGTGGATGGGACGAGCAGTACTTC
j_call: TRBJ2-7; v_call: TRBV2; clone_size: -; d_call: -; cdr3_aa: CASSAELASYEQYF; cdr3_nt: TGTGCCAGCAGTGCAGAACTAGCCTCCTACGAGCAGTACTTC
j_call: TRBJ1-1; v_call: TRBV7-9; clone_size: -; d_call: -; cdr3_aa: CASSLGRGEDTEAFF; cdr3_nt: TGTGCCAGCAGCTTAGGTCGGGGGGAGGACACTGAAGCTTTCTTT
j_call: TRBJ2-1; v_call: TRBV7-2; clone_size: -; d_call: -; cdr3_aa: CASSSMPDNEQFF; cdr3_nt: TGTGCCAGCAGCTCTATGCCGGACAATGAGCAGTTCTTC
j_call: TRBJ1-1; v_call: TRBV4-3; clone_size: -; d_call: -; cdr3_aa: CASSQDEGTGFGEAFF; cdr3_nt: TGCGCCAGCAGCCAAGATGAGGGTACAGGGTTCGGGGAAGCTTTCTTT
j_call: TRBJ2-3; v_call: TRBV29-1; clone_size: once; d_call: TRBD2; cdr3_aa: CSVGGGPTDTQYF; cdr3_nt: TGCAGCGTTGGCGGGGGGCCAACAGATACGCAGTATTTT
j_call: TRBJ2-6; v_call: TRBV4-3; clone_size: -; d_call: -; cdr3_aa: CASSLVSQGISGANVLTF; cdr3_nt: TGCGCCAGCAGCCTGGTTTCCCAGGGGATCTCTGGGGCCAACGTCCTGACTTTC
j_call: TRBJ2-7; v_call: TRBV6-4; clone_size: -; d_call: TRBD2; cdr3_aa: CASRVAGRAYEQYF; cdr3_nt: TGTGCCAGCAGGGTAGCGGGGCGAGCCTACGAGCAGTACTTC
j_call: TRBJ1-1; v_call: TRBV29-1; clone_size: few; d_call: TRBD1; cdr3_aa: CSVRDRNTEAFF; cdr3_nt: TGCAGCGTCCGGGACAGGAACACTGAAGCTTTCTTT
j_call: TRBJ2-7; v_call: TRBV4-3; clone_size: -; d_call: -; cdr3_aa: CASSQSQGYEQYF; cdr3_nt: TGCGCCAGCAGCCAGTCACAGGGTTACGAGCAGTACTTC
j_call: TRBJ2-1; v_call: TRBV5-1; clone_size: -; d_call: -; cdr3_aa: CASSLAGGGVNEQFF; cdr3_nt: TGCGCCAGCAGCTTGGCGGGGGGCGGGGTAAATGAGCAGTTCTTC
j_call: TRBJ2-7; v_call: TRBV5-1; clone_size: once; d_call: TRBD2; cdr3_aa: CASSPLGGSSSYEQYF; cdr3_nt: TGCGCCAGCAGCCCCTTGGGGGGGAGTAGCTCCTACGAGCAGTACTTC
j_call: TRBJ2-3; v_call: TRBV12-3/TRBV12-4; clone_size: -; d_call: TRBD1; cdr3_aa: CASRGQETDTQYF; cdr3_nt: TGTGCCAGCAGGGGACAGGAGACAGATACGCAGTATTTT